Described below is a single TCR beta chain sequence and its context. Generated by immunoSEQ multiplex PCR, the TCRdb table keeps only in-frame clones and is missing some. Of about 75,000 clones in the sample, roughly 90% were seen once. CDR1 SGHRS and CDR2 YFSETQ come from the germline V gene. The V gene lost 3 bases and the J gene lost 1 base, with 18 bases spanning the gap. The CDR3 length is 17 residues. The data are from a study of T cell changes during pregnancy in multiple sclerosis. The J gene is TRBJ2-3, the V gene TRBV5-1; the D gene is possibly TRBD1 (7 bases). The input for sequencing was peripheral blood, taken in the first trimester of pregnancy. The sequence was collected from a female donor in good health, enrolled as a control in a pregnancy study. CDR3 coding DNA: TGCGCCAGCAGCTCACTCAGGGGGGATTTAGGCACAGATACGCAGTATTTT. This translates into CASSSLRGDLGTDTQYF. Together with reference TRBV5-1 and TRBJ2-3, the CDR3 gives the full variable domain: KAGVTQTPRYLIKTRGQQVTLSCSPISGHRSVSWYQQTPGQGLQFLFEYFSETQRNKGNFPGRFSGRQFSNSRSEMNVSTLELGDSALYLCASSSLRGDLGTDTQYFGPGTRLTVL.